Below, 2 T cell receptor beta chains from the same sample are listed, as sequenced in a study of CD8 T cells in ankylosing spondylitis. General study points: There was a TCR beta motif, made of several highly homologous variants, that appeared characteristic of ankylosing spondylitis blood.

TCRdb ran MiXCR on the 5' RACE reads and lists one entry per CDR3 protein. The sample consists of approximately 540,000 distinct CDR3 sequences, more than 9.5% of them appearing once. Antigens of these TCRs are unknown. The sequenced sample was blood, either unsorted or a sorted T cell fraction (not recorded which). Every receptor here comes from a male donor with ankylosing spondylitis.

This clonotype came up many times. The chain joins TRBV5-1 to TRBJ2-1; 10 bases are a match to TRBD2. This CDR3 region has 15 residues. Germline CDR1 reads SGHRS; CDR2 reads YFSETQ. V was pared by 2 bases and J by 9 bases, with 8 bases of the junction left unmatched. The CDR3 DNA reads as TGCGCCAGCAGCTTTCCTAGCGGGGGAAGTAGTGAGCAGTTCTTC. This codes for CASSFPSGGSSEQFF.

The rearrangement links TRBV30 to TRBJ2-2; 7 bases are shared with TRBD2. The trim removed 1 base at V and 5 bases at J, leaving 13 bases unmatched. The CDR3 consists of 17 residues. CDR1 and CDR2 (germline): GTSNPN, SVGIG (reference sequence). The CDR3 coding sequence is TGTGCCTGGAGTGGCCCTAGCGGCCCGGCCCTTACCGGGGAGCTGTTTTTT. Translation gives CAWSGPSGPALTGELFF.